This TCR beta chain was observed in a study of OX40 agonist ivuxolimab in advanced cancers. For context, the study as a whole: Ivuxolimab, which targeted the costimulatory receptor OX40 (CD134), was an agonistic, fully human IgG2 monoclonal antibody. Intravenous ivuxolimab was administered to patients every 2 weeks at six dose levels: 0.01, 0.1, 0.3, 1.5, 3 and 10 mg/kg. The paper covers the monotherapy dose-escalation part of the phase I ivuxolimab trial, which included N ≈ 57 patients. Of the roughly 50 dose-escalation patients, hepatocellular carcinoma was present in approximately 20, melanoma in around 15, renal cell carcinoma in 9 and head and neck cancer in 9. Partial responses were achieved by three dose-escalation patients, of whom one had hepatocellular carcinoma and two had cutaneous melanoma. The point of sequencing TCRbeta in the periphery was to test whether ivuxolimab changed TCR sequence diversity and drove clonal T-cell expansion. Prior anti-PD-1, anti-PD-L1 or anti-CTLA-4 therapy was permitted, and checkpoint inhibitors had been received by around 39% of dose-escalation patients. In the dose-escalation cohort, nearly 85% of patients were male, and the mean age was 60 years with a range of roughly 23 to 90. Paper-wide results and their limitations: On average, CD8+ T cells showed more expanded clones than CD4+ T cells after ivuxolimab. Low levels of normalized T-cell clonal expansion were also seen in some nonresponding patients. In the 0.1-3.0 mg/kg groups, partial responders were among the patients with the lowest normalized peripheral clonal expansion, particularly in CD8+ T cells. At doses of 0.1 to 3.0 mg/kg, clonal expansion of both CD4+ and CD8+ T cells in blood was seen between baseline and week 6. The antigen specificity of the peripheral T cells that underwent clonal expansion was not determined.

V and J are truncated by 2 bases and 2 bases respectively, leaving an intervening sequence of 14 bases. The germline V gene specifies SGHTA as CDR1 and FQGNSA as CDR2. The cysteine opens and the phenylalanine closes a CDR3 of 16 amino acids. The retained sequence is limited to the CDR3, 48 bases, with the frame set at the first base. Patients with a history of autoimmune disease or receiving systemic immunosuppression were excluded from the trial. Peripheral blood for TCR sequencing was collected from all dose cohorts at baseline, on cycle 4 day 1, and on cycle 7 day 1. Samples were obtained from an open-label, multicenter, first-in-human phase I dose-escalation trial of ivuxolimab. Adults with locally advanced or metastatic melanoma, renal cell, hepatocellular, or head and neck squamous cell carcinoma were enrolled in the trial. CD4+ and CD8+ T cells were sorted separately from peripheral blood before TCR sequencing.

Notes on this clone: No antigen is known for it. There are no base qualities to consult, and no much larger clone falls within one base.

Genomic DNA was extracted from sorted cells for sequencing of the TCRbeta CDR3 region. The immunoSEQ Assay was used for sequencing of TCRbeta CDR3 regions. Held by TCRdb, this immuneACCESS table contains in-frame sequences only and omits some clones. Under half of the omission traces to an unresolved V gene where checked; the cause of the rest is unknown. Present in this sample are about 44,000 clones, approximately 80% of which were seen just once. The ten largest clones represent over 9.5% of the sample. The V and J segments used are TRBV7-2 and TRBJ2-3; no confident D gene assignment can be made. The clonotype was recovered from an adult with an advanced solid tumor such as melanoma, head and neck, liver or kidney cancer. The sample in question was CD4+ or CD8+ T cells sorted from blood, obtained in a trial of the OX40 agonist ivuxolimab. The CDR3 protein is CASSLLQALHTDTQYF. DNA sequence: TGTGCCAGCAGCTTACTCCAGGCACTCCACACAGATACGCAGTATTTT.